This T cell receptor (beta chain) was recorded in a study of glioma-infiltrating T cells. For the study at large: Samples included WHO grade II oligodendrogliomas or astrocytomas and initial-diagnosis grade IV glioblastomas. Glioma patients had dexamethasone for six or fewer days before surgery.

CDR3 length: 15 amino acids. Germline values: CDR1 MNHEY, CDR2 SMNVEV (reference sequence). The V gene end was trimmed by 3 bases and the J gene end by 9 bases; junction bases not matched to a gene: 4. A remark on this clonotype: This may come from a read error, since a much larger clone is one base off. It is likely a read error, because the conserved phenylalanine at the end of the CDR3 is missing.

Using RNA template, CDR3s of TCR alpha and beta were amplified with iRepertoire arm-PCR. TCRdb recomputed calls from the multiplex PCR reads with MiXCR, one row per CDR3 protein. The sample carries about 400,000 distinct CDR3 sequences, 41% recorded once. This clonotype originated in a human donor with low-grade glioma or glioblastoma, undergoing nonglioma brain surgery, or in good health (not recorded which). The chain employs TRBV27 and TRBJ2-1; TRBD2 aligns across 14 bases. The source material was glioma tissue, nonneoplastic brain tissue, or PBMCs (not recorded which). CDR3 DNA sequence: TGTGCCAGCAGTTTGGGACTAGCGGGAGAGGGTGAGCAGTTCCTC. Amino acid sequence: CASSLGLAGEGEQFL.